What follows is one TCR beta chain and its context. Its antigen is not identified. Here immunoSEQ multiplex PCR was the method, and the copy in TCRdb shows in-frame clones only, minus some. The profile shows about 97,000 clones, 75% to 90% of them singletons. This entry comes from a study of T cell responses to AZD1222 COVID-19 vaccine. Overall study results and limits: It was only six AZD1222 recipients who were seropositive at baseline. Among the donors, most were white British and more were female, and clonal diversity was possibly underestimated.

Germline V gene sequence: CDR1 MNHEY, CDR2 SVGAGI. The CDR3 extends over 14 amino acids. The V and J ends lost 0 bases and 1 base respectively, with 6 bases between them. The sequencing here drew on peripheral blood, taken on day 0 of AZD1222 vaccination. V and J are TRBV6-5 and TRBJ2-5, with a tentative D call TRBD2 (6 bases). The receptor was derived from an adult in good health. CDR3 sequence reads: CASSYSTSQETQYF. DNA of the CDR3: TGTGCCAGCAGTTACTCGACTAGCCAAGAGACCCAGTACTTC.